Detailed here is one T cell receptor (beta chain). Its antigen is not known. The sample originates from a study of PD-1 blockade in classical Hodgkin lymphoma. Regarding the study as a whole: Why the repertoires differ is still unclear, perhaps disease activity or prior therapy. Complete responders started with a diversity level that resembled newly diagnosed patients at baseline. It was CD4+ TCR diversity, not CD8+, that rose significantly by C4D1. The authors excluded patients who started nivolumab under 1 year after ASCT.

CDR1 and CDR2 from the germline V gene are SGHAT and FQNNGV. V was shortened by 1 base and J by 5 bases, with 10 bases between the two germline ends. The CDR3 runs 14 residues. Produced via immunoSEQ multiplex PCR; TCRdb's table is partial and in-frame only. The sample has tens of thousands of clones, around 86% seen once. Each patient relapsed following autologous stem cell transplantation, and prior brentuximab vedotin exposure differed. The sequence came from a human donor with classical Hodgkin lymphoma. The rearrangement joins TRBV11-2 to TRBJ2-3; D gene uncertain. The starting material was peripheral blood mononuclear cells (PBMCs), obtained at baseline. DNA of the CDR3: TGTGCCAGCAGCTTAGGGGTCGTGCTAGATACGCAGTATTTT. Translation: CASSLGVVLDTQYF.